This T cell receptor (beta chain) was recovered during a study of T cell repertoires in cytomegalovirus infection. Whole-study context: As its CMV epitopes, the study selected recently identified HLA-C-restricted and well-studied HLA-B-restricted targets. Matching HLA type and CMV infection were both indicated by public TCR beta signatures.

Using its own MiXCR run on the reads, TCRdb lists one record per CDR3 protein. This table holds about 920,000 distinct CDR3 sequences, less than 40% found once. Overall study findings and caveats: CMV carriers with the relevant HLA were identified by cumulative public TCR beta family frequency. The ex vivo response showed dominance by HLA-C-restricted CMV-specific TCR beta clonotypes.

The ends were cut back, 4 bases at V and 2 bases at J, with 11 bases in the middle. The CDR3 is 14 residues long. Germline loops: CDR1 SGHVS, CDR2 FQNEAQ. This clonotype was observed at least ten times. What it recognizes is unknown. This material consisted of cultured CD8+ T cells from PBMCs, taken from culture after CMV antigen stimulation. The TCR was taken from a human donor in good health (CMV status not recorded). Some clones in this sample may be carry-over from other donors' samples. This rearrangement joins TRBV7-8 to TRBJ1-1; no firm D call. The CDR3 reads CASSSRRINTEAFF. Here the CDR3 DNA reads TGTGCCAGCAGCTCCCGGCGGATTAACACTGAAGCTTTCTTT.